The 10 T cell receptor beta chains below were found in one sample sequenced in a study of response to subunit inactivated influenza vaccine. TCRdb independently ran MiXCR on the RT-PCR reads; one entry per CDR3 protein. This sample has about 540,000 distinct CDR3 sequences, with roughly 23% found just once. These data were also reused for a study on T cells expressing NK-cell markers. As reported in that work: 5'RACE template switching with UMIs generated TCR beta cDNA.

Source: CD4+ T cells sorted from PBMCs, taken 11 to 12 days after vaccination. Receptors originate from a man between 45 and 60 years old who received an inactivated influenza vaccine.

The V call is TRBV5-5, the J call TRBJ1-1; 10 positions match TRBD1. V lost 4 bases, J lost 0 bases, and 6 bases stayed unmatched. Germline V CDR1 and CDR2: SGHKS, YYEKEE (reference sequence). The CDR3 runs 16 residues. The CDR3 DNA sequence: TGTGCCAGCAGCCCCGGACAGGGGGGGATGAACACTGAAGCTTTCTTT. It encodes CASSPGQGGMNTEAFF.

The chain links TRBV6-6 to TRBJ1-1; the D gene is possibly TRBD1 (5 bases). The germline V gene encodes CDR1 MNHNY and CDR2 SVGAGI (reference sequence). Trimming stripped 7 bases from V and 1 base from J, with 10 bases between. CDR3 length: 13 amino acids. The CDR3 sequence is CASTAGRNTEAFF. CDR3 coding DNA: TGTGCCAGCACGGCAGGGAGGAACACTGAAGCTTTCTTT.

This clonotype was seen a few times. This chain links TRBV7-8 with TRBJ2-3, with 12 bases fitting TRBD2. The CDR3 extends over 17 amino acids. Germline V CDR1 and CDR2: SGHVS, FQNEAQ. V was pared by 4 bases and J by 6 bases, with 11 bases of the junction left unmatched. This CDR3 reads CASSSLSTSGRTDTQYF. The CDR3 DNA is TGTGCCAGCAGCTCACTGTCGACTAGCGGGAGAACGGATACGCAGTATTTT.

This clonotype has ten or more counts. The J gene is TRBJ2-5, the V gene TRBV28; 9 bases align to TRBD2. The CDR3 extends over 14 amino acids. After removal of 3 bases from V and 5 bases from J, the junction contained 4 bases not matched to a gene. Germline V CDR1 and CDR2: MDHEN, SYDVKM. CDR3 loop: CASSFLAGRETQYF. The CDR3 DNA sequence: TGTGCCAGCAGTTTTCTAGCGGGGAGGGAGACCCAGTACTTC.

CDR3 sequence reads: CASSPGGFSFSYNEQFF. The CDR3 nucleotides are TGTGCCAGCAGCCCTGGAGGGTTTTCCTTCTCCTACAATGAGCAGTTCTTC. The chain links TRBV7-8 to TRBJ2-1; D perhaps matches TRBD2 (6 bases). The CDR3 has 17 amino acids. The V and J ends lost 5 bases and 0 bases respectively, with 17 bases between them. Looked up from germline, CDR1 is SGHVS and CDR2 is FQNEAQ. The full variable domain, in which reference TRBV7-8 and TRBJ2-1 provide the parts outside the CDR3, is GAGVSQSPRYKVAKRGQDVALRCDPISGHVSLFWYQQALGQGPEFLTYFQNEAQLDKSGLPSDRFFAERPEGSVSTLKIQRTQQEDSAVYLCASSPGGFSFSYNEQFFGPGTRLTVL.

The table lists this clonotype with a few counts. The gene calls are TRBV12-3 or TRBV12-4 and TRBJ1-6, with 8 nucleotides matching TRBD1. Trimming at V came to 5 bases and at J to 8 bases, leaving 5 bases not matched to a gene. CDR3 length: 14 amino acids. The CDR3 DNA is TGTGCCAGCAGTCCAGGGACAGGACATTCACCCCTCCACTTT. Amino acid sequence: CASSPGTGHSPLHF.

In its sample, this clonotype was seen a few times. The J gene is TRBJ2-5, the V gene TRBV12-5; no clear D. CDR3 length: 13 residues. V was clipped by 6 bases and J by 2 bases, with 10 bases between them. CDR1 and CDR2 (germline): LGHNT, FRNRAP. CDR3: CASGNSIQETQYF. CDR3 nucleotides: TGTGCTAGTGGGAACAGCATTCAAGAGACCCAGTACTTC.

The chain links TRBV20-1 to TRBJ2-5; TRBD1 is a possible D gene (6 bases). Germline assignment: CDR1 DFQATT and CDR2 SNEGSKA (reference sequence). CDR3 length: 14 residues. V lost 5 bases and J lost 7, with 20 bases in between. CDR3 nucleotides: TGCAGTGCTCCCAGGGGACGGCCCCAGGGGACCCAGTACTTC. Amino acid sequence: CSAPRGRPQGTQYF.

There are a few counts of this clonotype. This chain joins TRBV20-1 and TRBJ1-1; D may be TRBD1 (6 bases). Germline V CDR1 and CDR2: DFQATT, SNEGSKA (reference sequence). There are 13 residues in the CDR3. Trimming pared 6 bases from V and 0 bases from J, leaving 11 bases between. The CDR3 nucleotides read TGCAGTGCATCACAGGGAATGAACACTGAAGCTTTCTTT. This gives the protein CSASQGMNTEAFF.

This clonotype was recorded many times. V and J are TRBV10-3 and TRBJ1-1; 7 bases line up with TRBD1. Germline CDR1 is ENHRY and CDR2 is SYGVKD. The CDR3 is made up of 13 amino acids. V dropped 6 bases and J dropped 8; count of bases not matched to a gene: 9. CDR3 sequence: CAISEERDSEAFF. Here the CDR3 DNA reads TGTGCCATCAGCGAGGAGAGGGACAGCGAAGCTTTCTTT.